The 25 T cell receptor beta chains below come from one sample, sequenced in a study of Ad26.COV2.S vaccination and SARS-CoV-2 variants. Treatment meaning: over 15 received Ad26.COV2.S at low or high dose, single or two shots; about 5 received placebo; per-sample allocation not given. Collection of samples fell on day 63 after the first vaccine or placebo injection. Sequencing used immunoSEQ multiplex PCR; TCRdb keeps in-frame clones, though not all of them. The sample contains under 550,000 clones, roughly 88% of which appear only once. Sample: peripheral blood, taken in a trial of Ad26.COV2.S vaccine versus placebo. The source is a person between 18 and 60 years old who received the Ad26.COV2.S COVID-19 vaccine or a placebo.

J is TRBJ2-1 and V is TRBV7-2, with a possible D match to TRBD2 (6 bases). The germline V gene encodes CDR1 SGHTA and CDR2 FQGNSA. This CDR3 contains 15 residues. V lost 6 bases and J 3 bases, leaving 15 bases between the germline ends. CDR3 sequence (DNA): TGTGCCAGCAGTCGGGAGAGGACCAGCTACAATGAGCAGTTCTTC. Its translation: CASSRERTSYNEQFF.

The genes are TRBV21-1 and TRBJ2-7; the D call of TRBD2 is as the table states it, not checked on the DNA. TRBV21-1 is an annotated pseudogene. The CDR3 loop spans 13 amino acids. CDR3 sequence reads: CASRETQPYEQYF. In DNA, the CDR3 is TGTGCCAGCAGGGAGACGCAACCCTACGAGCAGTACTTC.

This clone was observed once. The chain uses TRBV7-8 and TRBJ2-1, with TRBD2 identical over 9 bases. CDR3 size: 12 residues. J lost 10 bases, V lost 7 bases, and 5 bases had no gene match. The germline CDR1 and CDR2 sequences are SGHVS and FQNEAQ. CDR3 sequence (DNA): TGTGCCAGCACGGCGGGGGGGAGGGAGCAGTTCTTC. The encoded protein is CASTAGGREQFF.

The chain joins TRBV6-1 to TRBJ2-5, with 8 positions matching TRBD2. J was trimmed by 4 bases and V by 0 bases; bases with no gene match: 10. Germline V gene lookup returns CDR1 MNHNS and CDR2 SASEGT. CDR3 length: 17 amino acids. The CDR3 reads CASSEAPHSGGRETQYF. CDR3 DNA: TGTGCCAGCAGTGAAGCGCCCCACTCGGGGGGGCGAGAGACCCAGTACTTC.

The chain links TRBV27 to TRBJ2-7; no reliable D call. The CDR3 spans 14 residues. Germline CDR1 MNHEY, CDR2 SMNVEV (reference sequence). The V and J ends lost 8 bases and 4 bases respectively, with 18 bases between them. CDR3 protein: CASADEVKGYEQYF. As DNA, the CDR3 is TGTGCCAGCGCTGACGAGGTAAAAGGGTACGAGCAGTACTTC.

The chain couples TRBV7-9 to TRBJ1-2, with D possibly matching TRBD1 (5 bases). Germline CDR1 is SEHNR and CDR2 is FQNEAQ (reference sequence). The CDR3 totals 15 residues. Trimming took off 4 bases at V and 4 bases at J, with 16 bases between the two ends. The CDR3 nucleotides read TGTGCCAGCAGCTCTACCTACCGGGACCGCTATGGCTACACCTTC. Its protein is CASSSTYRDRYGYTF.

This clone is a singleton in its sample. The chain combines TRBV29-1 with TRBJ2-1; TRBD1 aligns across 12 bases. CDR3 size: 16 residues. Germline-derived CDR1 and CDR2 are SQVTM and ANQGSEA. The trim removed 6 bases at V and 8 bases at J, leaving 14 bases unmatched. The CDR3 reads CSVSRGQGARADEQFF. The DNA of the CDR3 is TGCAGCGTCTCCCGGGGACAGGGGGCGCGGGCGGATGAGCAGTTCTTC.

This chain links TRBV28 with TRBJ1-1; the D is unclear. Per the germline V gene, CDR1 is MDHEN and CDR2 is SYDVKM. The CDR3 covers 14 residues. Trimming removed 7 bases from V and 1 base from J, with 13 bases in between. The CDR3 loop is CASTPIHRNTEAFF. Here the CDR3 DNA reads TGTGCCAGCACCCCGATCCACAGGAACACTGAAGCTTTCTTT.

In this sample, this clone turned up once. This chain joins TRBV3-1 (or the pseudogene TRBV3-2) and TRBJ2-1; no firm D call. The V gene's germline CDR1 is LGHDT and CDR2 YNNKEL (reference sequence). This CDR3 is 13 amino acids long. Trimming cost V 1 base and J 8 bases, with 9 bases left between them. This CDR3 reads CASSQGSWDEQFF. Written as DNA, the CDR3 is TGTGCCAGCAGCCAAGGGTCCTGGGATGAGCAGTTCTTC.

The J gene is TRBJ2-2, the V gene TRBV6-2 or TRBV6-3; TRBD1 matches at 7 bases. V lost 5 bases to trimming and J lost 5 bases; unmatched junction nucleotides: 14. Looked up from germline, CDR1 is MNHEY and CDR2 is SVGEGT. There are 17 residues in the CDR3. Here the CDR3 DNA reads TGTGCCAGCAGTAGACCCCCAGGGGGTGTCTTTACCGGGGAGCTGTTTTTT. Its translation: CASSRPPGGVFTGELFF.

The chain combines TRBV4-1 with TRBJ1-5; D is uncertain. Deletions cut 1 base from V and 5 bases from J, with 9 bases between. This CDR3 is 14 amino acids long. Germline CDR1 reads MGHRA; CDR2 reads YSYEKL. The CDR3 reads CASSQAAFDQPQHF. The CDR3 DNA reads TGCGCCAGCAGCCAAGCGGCCTTCGATCAGCCCCAGCATTTT.

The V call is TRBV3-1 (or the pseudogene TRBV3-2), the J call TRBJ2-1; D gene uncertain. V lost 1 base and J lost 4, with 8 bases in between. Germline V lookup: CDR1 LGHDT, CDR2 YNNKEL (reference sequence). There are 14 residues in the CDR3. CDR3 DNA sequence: TGTGCCAGCAGCCAAGTTTCCGTTTACAATGAGCAGTTCTTC. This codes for CASSQVSVYNEQFF.

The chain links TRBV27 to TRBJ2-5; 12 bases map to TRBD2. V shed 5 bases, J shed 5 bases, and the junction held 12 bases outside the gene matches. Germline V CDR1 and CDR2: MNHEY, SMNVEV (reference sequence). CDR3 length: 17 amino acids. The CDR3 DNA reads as TGTGCCAGCAGTCCTACCAAGACTAGCGGGGGCGGGGAGACCCAGTACTTC. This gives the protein CASSPTKTSGGGETQYF.

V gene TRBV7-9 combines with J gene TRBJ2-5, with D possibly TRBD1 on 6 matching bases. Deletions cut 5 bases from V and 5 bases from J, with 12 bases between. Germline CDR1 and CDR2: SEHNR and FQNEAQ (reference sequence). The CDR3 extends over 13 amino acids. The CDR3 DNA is TGTGCCAGCAGCGCCTCAGGGGAGGAGACCCAGTACTTC. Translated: CASSASGEETQYF.

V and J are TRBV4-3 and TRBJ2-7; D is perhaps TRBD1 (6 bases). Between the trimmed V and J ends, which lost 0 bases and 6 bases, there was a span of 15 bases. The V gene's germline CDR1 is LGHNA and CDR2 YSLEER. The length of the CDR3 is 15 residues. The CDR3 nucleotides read TGCGCCAGCAGCCAAGATGGTACAGGGATTCTCGAGCAGTACTTC. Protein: CASSQDGTGILEQYF.

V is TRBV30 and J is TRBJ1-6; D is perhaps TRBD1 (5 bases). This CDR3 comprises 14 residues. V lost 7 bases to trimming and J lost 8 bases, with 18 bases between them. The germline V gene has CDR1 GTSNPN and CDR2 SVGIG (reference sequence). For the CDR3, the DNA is TGTGCCTCTACGGTGGGGGGAAAGGATTCACCCCTCCACTTT. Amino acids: CASTVGGKDSPLHF.

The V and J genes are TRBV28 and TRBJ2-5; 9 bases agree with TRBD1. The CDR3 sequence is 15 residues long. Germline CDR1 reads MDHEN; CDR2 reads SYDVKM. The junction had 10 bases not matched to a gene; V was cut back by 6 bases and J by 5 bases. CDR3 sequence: CASSRRDRAAETQYF. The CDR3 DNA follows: TGTGCCAGCAGCCGCCGGGACAGGGCCGCGGAGACCCAGTACTTC.

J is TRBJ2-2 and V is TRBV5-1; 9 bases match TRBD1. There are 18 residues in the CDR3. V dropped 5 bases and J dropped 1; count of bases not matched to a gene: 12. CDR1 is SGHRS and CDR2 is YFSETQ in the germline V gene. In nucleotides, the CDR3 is TGCGCCAGCAGTTCTCAGCCCCCGGGACAGGGGAACACCGGGGAGCTGTTTTTT. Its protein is CASSSQPPGQGNTGELFF. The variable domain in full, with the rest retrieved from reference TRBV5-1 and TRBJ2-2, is KAGVTQTPRYLIKTRGQQVTLSCSPISGHRSVSWYQQTPGQGLQFLFEYFSETQRNKGNFPGRFSGRQFSNSRSEMNVSTLELGDSALYLCASSSQPPGQGNTGELFFGEGSRLTVL.

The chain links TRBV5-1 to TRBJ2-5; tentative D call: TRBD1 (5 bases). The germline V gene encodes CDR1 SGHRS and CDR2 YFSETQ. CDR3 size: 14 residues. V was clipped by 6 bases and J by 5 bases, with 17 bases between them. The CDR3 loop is CASTEVRAGETQYF. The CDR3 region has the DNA TGCGCCAGCACCGAGGTCCGGGCAGGGGAGACCCAGTACTTC.

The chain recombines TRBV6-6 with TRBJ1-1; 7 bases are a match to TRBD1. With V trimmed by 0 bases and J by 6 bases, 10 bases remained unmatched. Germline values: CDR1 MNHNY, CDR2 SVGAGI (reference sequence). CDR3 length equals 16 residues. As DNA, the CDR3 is TGTGCCAGCAGTTACTCCGGGGCAGGGGGAATAGCTGAAGCTTTCTTT. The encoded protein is CASSYSGAGGIAEAFF.

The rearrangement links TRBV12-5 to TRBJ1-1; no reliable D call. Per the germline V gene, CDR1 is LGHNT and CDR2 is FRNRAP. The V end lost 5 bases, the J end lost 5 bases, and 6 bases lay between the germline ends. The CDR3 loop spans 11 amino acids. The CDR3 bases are TGTGCTAGTGGTACACCTACTGAAGCTTTCTTT. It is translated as CASGTPTEAFF. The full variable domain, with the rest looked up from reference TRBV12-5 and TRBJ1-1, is DARVTQTPRHKVTEMGQEVTMRCQPILGHNTVFWYRQTMMQGLELLAYFRNRAPLDDSGMPKDRFSAEMPDATLATLKIQPSEPRDSAVYFCASGTPTEAFFGQGTRLTVV.

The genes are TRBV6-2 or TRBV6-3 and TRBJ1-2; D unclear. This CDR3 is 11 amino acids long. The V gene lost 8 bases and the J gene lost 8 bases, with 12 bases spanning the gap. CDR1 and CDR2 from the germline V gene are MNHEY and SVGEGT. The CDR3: CASGPPFGYTF. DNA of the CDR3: TGTGCCAGCGGCCCACCCTTCGGCTACACCTTC.

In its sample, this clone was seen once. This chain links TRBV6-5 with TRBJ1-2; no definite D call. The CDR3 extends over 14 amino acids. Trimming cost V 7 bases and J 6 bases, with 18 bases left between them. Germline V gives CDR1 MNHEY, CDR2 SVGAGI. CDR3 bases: TGTGCCAGCAAGGGAAAACGGCCCTCGGATGGCTACACCTTC. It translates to CASKGKRPSDGYTF.

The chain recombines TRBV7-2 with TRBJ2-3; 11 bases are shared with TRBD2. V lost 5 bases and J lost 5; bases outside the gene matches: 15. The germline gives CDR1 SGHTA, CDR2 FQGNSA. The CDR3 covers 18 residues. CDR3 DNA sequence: TGTGCCAGCAGCCCATCCTGGCCCATAGCGGGGGGGGGAGATACGCAGTATTTT. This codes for CASSPSWPIAGGGDTQYF.

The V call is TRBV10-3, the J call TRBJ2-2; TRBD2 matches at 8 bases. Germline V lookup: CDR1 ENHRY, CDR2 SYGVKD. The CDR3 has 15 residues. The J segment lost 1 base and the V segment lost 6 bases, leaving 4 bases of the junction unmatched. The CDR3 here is CAIRMSGGNTGELFF. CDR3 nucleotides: TGTGCCATCAGAATGAGCGGGGGGAACACCGGGGAGCTGTTTTTT.